The present TCR beta chain was sequenced within a study of blood T cell repertoires in COVID-19. This CDR3 is built from 12 residues. CDR1 SGDLS and CDR2 YYNGEE come from the germline V gene. The V and J ends lost 0 bases and 6 bases respectively, with 7 bases between them. Measured with immunoSEQ multiplex PCR; TCRdb has only the in-frame clones, and not every one. The table lists tens of thousands of clones, under 95% of them singletons. The clonotype originates from a man aged 45 to 65 with active COVID-19. The sequenced sample was peripheral blood. This chain connects TRBV9 to TRBJ2-7; unclear D gene. CDR3 sequence reads: CASSVDNSEQYF. The CDR3 coding sequence is TGTGCCAGCAGCGTAGACAACAGCGAGCAGTACTTC. Full variable domain (rest looked up from reference TRBV9 and TRBJ2-7): DSGVTQTPKHLITATGQRVTLRCSPRSGDLSVYWYQQSLDQGLQFLIQYYNGEERAKGNILERFSAQQFPDLHSELNLSSLELGDSALYFCASSVDNSEQYFGPGTRLTVT.